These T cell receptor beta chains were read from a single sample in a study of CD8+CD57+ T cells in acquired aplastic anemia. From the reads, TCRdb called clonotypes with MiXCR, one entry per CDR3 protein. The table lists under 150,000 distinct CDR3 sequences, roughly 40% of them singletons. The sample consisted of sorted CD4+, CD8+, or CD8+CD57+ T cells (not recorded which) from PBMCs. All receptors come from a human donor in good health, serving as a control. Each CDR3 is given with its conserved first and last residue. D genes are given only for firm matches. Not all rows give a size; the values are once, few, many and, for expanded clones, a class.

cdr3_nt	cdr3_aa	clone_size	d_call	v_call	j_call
TGCGCCAGCAGCTCCCTCCGGGGGTCTAGAGAGACCCAGTACTTC	CASSSLRGSRETQYF	few	.	TRBV5-1	TRBJ2-5
TGCGCCAGCAGCTGGGCAGGGGACGCCTACAACGAGCAGTTCTTC	CASSWAGDAYNEQFF	.	.	TRBV5-1	TRBJ2-1
TGTGCCAGCAGTTACCCACGACAAAAAACGGGACAGATGAACACTGAAGCTTTCTTT	CASSYPRQKTGQMNTEAFF	many	TRBD1	TRBV6-2/TRBV6-3	TRBJ1-1
TGCAGCGCAACTACAGGGGGAAACAATGAGCAGTTCTTC	CSATTGGNNEQFF	.	TRBD1	TRBV29-1	TRBJ2-1
TGCGCCAGCAGTCGGGGGCGGGGGGGGCCTTCGCTAAGTACAGATACGCAGTATTTT	CASSRGRGGPSLSTDTQYF	many	TRBD2	TRBV10-1	TRBJ2-3
TGTGCCAGCAGCCAAGACCCCCTCGACTACGAGCAGTACTTC	CASSQDPLDYEQYF	many	.	TRBV3-1	TRBJ2-7
TGTGCCAGCGCGAGTCGGGTTCTCAGGGAGCAGTACTTC	CASASRVLREQYF	many	.	TRBV2	TRBJ2-7
TGTGCCACTCTTCGGGAGGTGGGGGTTACTGAAGCTTTCTTT	CATLREVGVTEAFF	many	.	TRBV6-1	TRBJ1-1
TGTGCCAGTAGTATAGACCCTATTAGCAATGAGCAGTTCTTC	CASSIDPISNEQFF	.	.	TRBV19	TRBJ2-1
TGTGCCACCAGTGACCCCGCCACTAGCACAGATACGCAGTATTTT	CATSDPATSTDTQYF	many	.	TRBV24-1	TRBJ2-3
TGTGCCAGCAGTGACAGACAGGGTCTTCAGCCCCAGCATTTT	CASSDRQGLQPQHF	many	TRBD1	TRBV6-1	TRBJ1-5
TGTGCCAGCAGCCGGGGGGACAGGTCCTATGGCTACACCTTC	CASSRGDRSYGYTF	many	TRBD1	TRBV7-9	TRBJ1-2
TGTGCCAGCAGCTTAGGGGGGACAGGGTGGGCCGGGGAGCTGTTTTTT	CASSLGGTGWAGELFF	many	TRBD1	TRBV7-2	TRBJ2-2
TGTGCCAGTAGTTGGACAGGGCAGATCAATGAGCAGTTCTTC	CASSWTGQINEQFF	.	TRBD1	TRBV19	TRBJ2-1
TGTGCCAGCAGCACAGGGACTAGCGGGGGGGGAGAGACCCAGTACTTC	CASSTGTSGGGETQYF	many	TRBD2	TRBV11-2	TRBJ2-5
TGTGCCACCAGCAGAGTTGGTAGCGTTGCCGCCCAGCATTTT	CATSRVGSVAAQHF	many	.	TRBV15	TRBJ1-5
TGCAGTGCTAGGCTAGCGGGGGGACCTGAGAACTACGAGCAGTACTTC	CSARLAGGPENYEQYF	.	TRBD2	TRBV20-1	TRBJ2-7
TGTGCTAGTGGCATGACAGGTAGCTCCTATAATTCACCCCTCCACTTT	CASGMTGSSYNSPLHF	many	.	TRBV12-5	TRBJ1-6
TGCAGTGCTAGCGACGGGGGGACCAACACTGAAGCTTTCTTT	CSASDGGTNTEAFF	.	.	TRBV20-1	TRBJ1-1
TGTGCCAGCAGTCTTACAGGGTCGGGAGGCTACACCTTC	CASSLTGSGGYTF	.	.	TRBV7-8	TRBJ1-2
TGTGCCAGCAGCTTGGGGCAGAACACCGGGGAGCTGTTTTTT	CASSLGQNTGELFF	many	.	TRBV11-3	TRBJ2-2
TGTGCCAGCAGCCTCGCAAGCCAGTCACACTCTGGAAACACCATATATTTT	CASSLASQSHSGNTIYF	many	.	TRBV11-3	TRBJ1-3
TGTGCCACCAGTAGCCGGACAGGGTCTAGCGGCTACACCTTC	CATSSRTGSSGYTF	.	TRBD1	TRBV24-1	TRBJ1-2
TGTGCCAGCAGTAGGACTGAAGAGCAGTACTTC	CASSRTEEQYF	many	.	TRBV3-1	TRBJ2-7
TGTGCCAGCAGCTTGGGAGGAAACTATGGCTACACCTTC	CASSLGGNYGYTF	many	.	TRBV7-2	TRBJ1-2
TGTGCCAGTAGTATATCCCCAGGCTATGGCTACACCTTC	CASSISPGYGYTF	.	.	TRBV19	TRBJ1-2
TGTGCCTGGAGTAAAAACAGGGGCCCCTCTGGAAACACCATATATTTT	CAWSKNRGPSGNTIYF	few	TRBD1	TRBV30	TRBJ1-3
TGTGCCAGCACCCTGGGGCGCCCCGGGGGGACCCTCCACTTT	CASTLGRPGGTLHF	.	.	TRBV27	TRBJ1-6